A single sample gave rise to the 20 T cell receptor beta chains below, sequenced in a study of beta chain features in type 1 diabetes. Study observations and caveats: In all four CD4+ subsets, TCRB CDR3 length was significantly, moderately reduced in type 1 diabetes.

Sequencing targeted expressed TCRB transcripts, as all isolated RNA had been reverse transcribed. Produced via immunoSEQ multiplex PCR; TCRdb's table is partial and in-frame only. The sample shows over 150,000 clones, 10% of them seen only once. Their antigens remain unidentified. Sequencing was carried out using central memory CD4+ T cells from blood. The origin of the receptors is a man aged 30 to 45 with type 1 diabetes.

This clone has a handful of counts. The chain has TRBV19 and TRBJ1-5, with 7 positions matching TRBD1. Per germline, CDR1 LNHDA and CDR2 SQIVND (reference sequence). V was pared by 7 bases and J by 2 bases, with 11 bases of the junction left unmatched. The CDR3 is 16 residues long. The CDR3 reads CASNRGVGAGNQPQHF. CDR3 coding DNA: TGTGCCAGTAACAGGGGCGTCGGGGCCGGCAATCAGCCCCAGCATTTT.

This chain links TRBV6-6 with TRBJ2-7; D is ambiguous. This CDR3 comprises 13 residues. V lost 4 bases to trimming and J lost 4 bases, with 11 bases between them. In germline, CDR1 is MNHNY, CDR2 SVGAGI (reference sequence). As DNA, the CDR3 is TGTGCCAGCAGTTCGCTGATGGAGTACGAGCAGTACTTC. Protein sequence: CASSSLMEYEQYF.

There are a few counts of this clone. V and J are TRBV5-1 and TRBJ2-5, with a possible D match to TRBD1 (6 bases). The germline V gene encodes CDR1 SGHRS and CDR2 YFSETQ. The CDR3 totals 15 residues. V dropped 0 bases and J dropped 2 bases, with 11 bases sitting between them. CDR3 in amino acids: CASSLDRAAQETQYF. The CDR3 region has the DNA TGCGCCAGCAGCTTGGACAGGGCGGCGCAAGAGACCCAGTACTTC. The whole variable domain, filled in from reference TRBV5-1 and TRBJ2-5, reads KAGVTQTPRYLIKTRGQQVTLSCSPISGHRSVSWYQQTPGQGLQFLFEYFSETQRNKGNFPGRFSGRQFSNSRSEMNVSTLELGDSALYLCASSLDRAAQETQYFGPGTRLLVL.

V usage is TRBV7-9 and J usage is TRBJ2-7; TRBD1 aligns across 7 bases. The CDR3 is 13 residues long. CDR1 and CDR2 (germline): SEHNR, FQNEAQ (reference sequence). The V gene end was trimmed by 3 bases and the J gene end by 12 bases; junction bases not matched to a gene: 11. This CDR3 reads CASSFSTGPSLYF. For the CDR3, the DNA is TGTGCCAGCAGCTTCTCGACAGGGCCCAGCCTGTACTTC.

The chain couples TRBV18 to TRBJ1-1, with 8 bases aligning to TRBD1. The germline V gene has CDR1 KGHSH and CDR2 LQKENI. The junction had 3 bases not matched to a gene; V was cut back by 3 bases and J by 0 bases. CDR3 size: 15 residues. The CDR3: CASSPTGGVNTEAFF. The CDR3 region has the DNA TGTGCCAGCTCACCCACAGGGGGGGTGAACACTGAAGCTTTCTTT. Together with reference TRBV18 and TRBJ1-1, the CDR3 gives the full variable domain: NAGVMQNPRHLVRRRGQEARLRCSPMKGHSHVYWYRQLPEEGLKFMVYLQKENIIDESGMPKERFSAEFPKEGPSILRIQQVVRGDSAAYFCASSPTGGVNTEAFFGQGTRLTVV.

The chain combines TRBV1 with TRBJ2-7; the table's D gene call, TRBD2, was not cross checked with the DNA. TRBV1 is labeled a pseudogene. CDR3 length: 14 amino acids. The CDR3 region has the DNA TGCACCAGCAGCCTTCATCGGGAGGGCGGCGAGCAGTACTTC. Its protein is CTSSLHREGGEQYF.

The chain is built from TRBV7-9 and TRBJ1-2; D remains unclear. V lost 6 bases and J lost 2, with 13 bases in between. CDR1 is SEHNR, CDR2 FQNEAQ, per germline (reference sequence). The CDR3 has 14 amino acids. The CDR3 DNA reads TGTGCCAGCAGACCCATCAACTGGAACTATGGCTACACCTTC. Amino acid sequence: CASRPINWNYGYTF.

This clone has a handful of counts. The chain recombines TRBV5-1 with TRBJ2-7, with 9 nucleotides matching TRBD2. CDR1 and CDR2 (germline): SGHRS, YFSETQ. With 4 bases clipped from V and 2 bases from J, the junction kept 7 bases outside the gene matches. The CDR3 is 15 residues long. CDR3 nucleotides: TGCGCCAGCAGCGTTACGACTAGCGGACCCTACGAGCAGTACTTC. This sequence encodes CASSVTTSGPYEQYF. Combining the CDR3 with reference TRBV5-1 and TRBJ2-7 gives the whole variable domain KAGVTQTPRYLIKTRGQQVTLSCSPISGHRSVSWYQQTPGQGLQFLFEYFSETQRNKGNFPGRFSGRQFSNSRSEMNVSTLELGDSALYLCASSVTTSGPYEQYFGPGTRLTVT.

This clone was seen a handful of times. The J gene is TRBJ1-5, the V gene TRBV28; a weak D match, TRBD1 (5 bases). V lost 5 bases and J 1 base, leaving 12 bases between the germline ends. The CDR3 consists of 15 residues. Germline V CDR1 and CDR2: MDHEN, SYDVKM. CDR3 residues: CASSPGGASNQPQHF. CDR3 sequence (DNA): TGTGCCAGCAGTCCTGGAGGGGCGAGCAATCAGCCCCAGCATTTT.

In this sample, this clone turned up a few times. The chain employs TRBV9 and TRBJ2-2; 10 bases fit TRBD2. This CDR3 comprises 16 residues. Germline CDR1 SGDLS, CDR2 YYNGEE. With V trimmed by 4 bases and J by 12 bases, 15 bases remained unmatched. CDR3 protein: CASSPTSSGGQFKLFF. CDR3 DNA sequence: TGTGCCAGCAGCCCCACCTCTAGCGGGGGCCAATTCAAGCTGTTTTTT.

Remarks on this clone: The same CDR3 can be traced to other DNA sequences in this sample. The CDR3 loop is CASSFLNTGELFF. The CDR3 DNA sequence: TGTGCCAGCAGCTTCCTTAACACCGGGGAGCTGTTTTTT. This rearrangement joins TRBV7-2 to TRBJ2-2; D is unresolved. CDR3 length: 13 residues. V was shortened by 3 bases and J by 2 bases, with 4 bases between the two germline ends. The germline V gene encodes CDR1 SGHTA and CDR2 FQGNSA.

J is TRBJ2-7 and V is TRBV20-1; weak D call: TRBD1 (6 bases). Germline CDR1 reads DFQATT; CDR2 reads SNEGSKA (reference sequence). V dropped 8 bases and J dropped 0 bases, with 8 bases sitting between them. The CDR3 has 11 residues. The CDR3 coding sequence is TGCAGTCGAGGGGGCTCCTACGAGCAGTACTTC. Its protein product is CSRGGSYEQYF.

This clone has a handful of counts. This chain connects TRBV7-6 to TRBJ2-5; 8 nucleotides align to TRBD2. CDR1 is SGHVS and CDR2 is FNYEAQ in the germline V gene. Trimming cost V 5 bases and J 2 bases; bases outside gene matches: 10. The CDR3 has 16 residues. The CDR3 coding sequence is TGTGCCAGCAGCCCAAGAGCGGGAGTGATTCAAGAGACCCAGTACTTC. Protein sequence: CASSPRAGVIQETQYF.

The genes are TRBV6-5 and TRBJ2-5; 7 bases are shared with TRBD2. CDR1 and CDR2 (germline): MNHEY, SVGAGI. The trim removed 0 bases at V and 4 bases at J, leaving 5 bases unmatched. This CDR3 has 15 residues. This chain's CDR3 is CASSYSLAEVETQYF. The CDR3 DNA reads as TGTGCCAGCAGTTACTCCCTAGCGGAGGTAGAGACCCAGTACTTC.

This clone has just a few counts. This sequence joins TRBV11-2 and TRBJ2-2; a weak D match, TRBD2 (6 bases). The CDR3 covers 14 residues. Trimming stripped 4 bases from V and 4 bases from J, with 10 bases between. Germline V CDR1 and CDR2: SGHAT, FQNNGV. This CDR3 reads CASSWREGTGELFF. The CDR3 DNA sequence: TGTGCCAGCAGCTGGCGGGAAGGCACCGGGGAGCTGTTTTTT. Supplemented by reference TRBV11-2 and TRBJ2-2, the full variable domain reads EAGVAQSPRYKIIEKRQSVAFWCNPISGHATLYWYQQILGQGPKLLIQFQNNGVVDDSQLPKDRFSAERLKGVDSTLKIQPAKLEDSAVYLCASSWREGTGELFFGEGSRLTVL.

The chain links TRBV6-6 to TRBJ2-7; 10 bases are a match to TRBD1. Germline CDR1 and CDR2: MNHNY and SVGAGI (reference sequence). This CDR3 spans 13 amino acids. V dropped 5 bases and J dropped 7; count of bases not matched to a gene: 5. In DNA form, the CDR3 reads TGTGCCAGCAGTAGCGACAGGGGGCGGGAGCAGTACTTC. Its protein is CASSSDRGREQYF.

This clone was observed a few times. This sequence joins TRBV4-2 and TRBJ2-7, with TRBD2 matching over 7 bases. The CDR3 sequence is 15 residues long. Germline CDR1 and CDR2: LGHNA and YNFKEQ. V lost 2 bases to trimming and J lost 0 bases; unmatched junction nucleotides: 4. For the CDR3, the DNA is TGTGCCAGCAGCCAACTAGCGGAAGACTCCTACGAGCAGTACTTC. Translating it yields CASSQLAEDSYEQYF.

A few counts support this clone. V and J are TRBV6-1 and TRBJ2-1; D is ambiguous. This CDR3 spans 12 amino acids. Germline assignment: CDR1 MNHNS and CDR2 SASEGT. Trimming stripped 6 bases from V and 7 bases from J, with 10 bases between. CDR3 nucleotides: TGTGCCAGCAGAGGCGCCGGGAATGAGCAGTTCTTC. This translates into CASRGAGNEQFF.

This clone has a handful of counts. V and J are TRBV5-6 and TRBJ2-5, with D perhaps TRBD2 (5 bases). The length of the CDR3 is 13 residues. Per germline, CDR1 SGHDT and CDR2 YYEEEE. V gave up 3 bases and J gave up 2 bases, with 8 bases separating them. The CDR3 DNA reads as TGTGCCAGCAGCTCACTAGTTCAAGAGACCCAGTACTTC. Amino acid sequence: CASSSLVQETQYF.

This clone was counted only a few times. V usage is TRBV25-1 and J usage is TRBJ2-3; 7 nucleotides match TRBD2. The CDR3 consists of 13 residues. CDR1 is MGHDK and CDR2 is SYGVNS in the germline V gene. J lost 3 bases, V lost 4 bases, and 1 base had no gene match. CDR3: CASSGDYTDTQYF. In DNA, the CDR3 is TGTGCCAGCAGTGGGGACTATACAGATACGCAGTATTTT.